This T cell receptor (beta chain) was observed in a study of cytotoxic CD8 clonotypes in ibrutinib-treated CLL. Notes on the study in general: In comparison with age-matched healthy donors, baseline clonality was higher and tracked circulating CD8+ T-cell counts. There were few public clonotypes, and on treatment they contracted or stayed stable. Samples were collected at differing times from sustained-remission and progressing patients. The study found clonality rose at ibrutinib response, then fell toward baseline at progression.

Assay used: immunoSEQ multiplex PCR; TCRdb lists only in-frame clones, some missing. The data show about 160,000 clones, roughly 80% seen once. As for this clone: Antigen: not known.

V was clipped by 3 bases and J by 8 bases, with 13 bases between them. The length of the CDR3 is 14 residues. Germline V gives CDR1 LNHDA, CDR2 SQIVND (reference sequence). The chain carries TRBV19 and TRBJ1-4, with D hard to call. The receptor's source is a human donor with chronic lymphocytic leukemia. Sequenced here: PBMCs, sampled after 12 months of ibrutinib treatment. The DNA for the CDR3 is TGTGCCAGTAGTATCCCACCCCCGGCCGAAAAACTGTTTTTT. This encodes CASSIPPPAEKLFF. Supplemented by reference TRBV19 and TRBJ1-4, the full variable domain reads DGGITQSPKYLFRKEGQNVTLSCEQNLNHDAMYWYRQDPGQGLRLIYYSQIVNDFQKGDIAEGYSVSREKKESFPLTVTSAQKNPTAFYLCASSIPPPAEKLFFGSGTQLSVL.